This T cell receptor (beta chain) was sequenced for a study of OX40 agonist ivuxolimab in advanced cancers. Study as a whole: Ivuxolimab, an antibody that agonizes OX40 (CD134), was administered to the patients.

Data came from immunoSEQ multiplex PCR; TCRdb stores just in-frame clones and leaves some out. Among some 80,000 clones listed, more than 90% were seen once. This CDR3 region has 15 residues. This material consisted of CD4+ or CD8+ T cells sorted from blood, taken in a trial of the OX40 agonist ivuxolimab. The origin of this receptor is an adult with an advanced solid tumor such as melanoma, head and neck, liver or kidney cancer. This rearrangement joins TRBV21-1 to TRBJ2-3; no check of the table's D call, TRBD2, against the DNA was made. TRBV21-1 is a documented pseudogene. The CDR3 bases are TGTGCCAGCAGCAAAGGCGGGAGTAGCACAGATACGCAGTATTTT. The encoded protein is CASSKGGSSTDTQYF.